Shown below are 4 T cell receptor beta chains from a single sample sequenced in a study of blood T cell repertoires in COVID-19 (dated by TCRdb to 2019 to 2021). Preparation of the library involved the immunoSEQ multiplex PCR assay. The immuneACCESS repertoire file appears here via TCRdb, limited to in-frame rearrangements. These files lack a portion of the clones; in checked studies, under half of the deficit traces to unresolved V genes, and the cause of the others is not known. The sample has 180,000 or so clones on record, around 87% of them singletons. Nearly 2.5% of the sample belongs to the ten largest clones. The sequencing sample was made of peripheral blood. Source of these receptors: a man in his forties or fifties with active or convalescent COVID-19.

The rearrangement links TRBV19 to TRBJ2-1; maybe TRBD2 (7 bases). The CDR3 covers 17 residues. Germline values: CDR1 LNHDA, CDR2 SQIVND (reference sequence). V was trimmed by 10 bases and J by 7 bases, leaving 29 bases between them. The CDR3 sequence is CATSRAVGGANRNEQFF. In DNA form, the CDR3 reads TGTGCCACCTCTAGGGCTGTGGGGGGGGCGAATAGGAATGAGCAGTTCTTC.

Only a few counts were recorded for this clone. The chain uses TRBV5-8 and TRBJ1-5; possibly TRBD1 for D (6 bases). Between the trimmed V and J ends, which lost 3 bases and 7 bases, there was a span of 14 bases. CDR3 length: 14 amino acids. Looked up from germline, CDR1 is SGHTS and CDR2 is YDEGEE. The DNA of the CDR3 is TGTGCCAGCAGCTGGGGGCAACGCGACCAGCCCCAGCATTTT. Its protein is CASSWGQRDQPQHF.

In DNA, the CDR3 is TGTGCCAGCAGCTTAGGCGGTACGTTCGCGGGACATGAAAAACTGTTTTTT. Its translation is CASSLGGTFAGHEKLFF. The V gene is TRBV11-2, the J gene TRBJ1-4; possible D gene TRBD1, 5 bases. Germline CDR1 is SGHAT and CDR2 is FQNNGV. V dropped 1 base and J dropped 6 bases, with 18 bases sitting between them. There are 17 residues in the CDR3. Filled out from reference TRBV11-2 and TRBJ1-4, the complete variable domain reads EAGVAQSPRYKIIEKRQSVAFWCNPISGHATLYWYQQILGQGPKLLIQFQNNGVVDDSQLPKDRFSAERLKGVDSTLKIQPAKLEDSAVYLCASSLGGTFAGHEKLFFGSGTQLSVL.

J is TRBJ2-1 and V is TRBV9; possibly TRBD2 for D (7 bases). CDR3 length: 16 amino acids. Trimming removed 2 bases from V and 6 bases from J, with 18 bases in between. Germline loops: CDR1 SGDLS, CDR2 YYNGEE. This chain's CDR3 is CASSVSGGGHFNEQFF. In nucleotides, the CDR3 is TGTGCCAGCAGCGTCAGTGGGGGGGGCCATTTCAATGAGCAGTTCTTC.